This TCR beta chain derives from a study of blood T cells in healthy people across ages. Turning to the study itself: Template switching retrieved approximately one barcoded beta molecule for each two T cells.

The CDR3 has 16 residues. Germline V CDR1 and CDR2: DFQATT, SNEGSKA (reference sequence). Trimming took 6 bases from V and 6 from J; bases not matched to a gene: 19. The extraction recovered at least 5.5 micrograms of total RNA per sample. A J-beta primer mix and a sample-barcoded 5' primer were used in a second PCR of roughly 6 to 12 cycles. TCRdb analysed the 5' RACE reads with MiXCR anew, one entry per CDR3 protein. Counted here are under 700,000 distinct CDR3 sequences, 20% to 30% occurring once; the ten biggest clones make up just over 8.5%. Another study also made use of these data, one on T cells of mothers and their children. That investigation notes: Microchimeric T cell clones that persisted were not detected.

This rearrangement joins TRBV20-1 to TRBJ1-1; TRBD1 aligns across 7 bases. The sequencing input was blood. The TCR comes from a boy under 18 in good health. In DNA, the CDR3 is TGCAGTGCCGTAGAAATCAGACAGGGAGGTCACGCTGAAGCTTTCTTT. Amino acid sequence: CSAVEIRQGGHAEAFF.